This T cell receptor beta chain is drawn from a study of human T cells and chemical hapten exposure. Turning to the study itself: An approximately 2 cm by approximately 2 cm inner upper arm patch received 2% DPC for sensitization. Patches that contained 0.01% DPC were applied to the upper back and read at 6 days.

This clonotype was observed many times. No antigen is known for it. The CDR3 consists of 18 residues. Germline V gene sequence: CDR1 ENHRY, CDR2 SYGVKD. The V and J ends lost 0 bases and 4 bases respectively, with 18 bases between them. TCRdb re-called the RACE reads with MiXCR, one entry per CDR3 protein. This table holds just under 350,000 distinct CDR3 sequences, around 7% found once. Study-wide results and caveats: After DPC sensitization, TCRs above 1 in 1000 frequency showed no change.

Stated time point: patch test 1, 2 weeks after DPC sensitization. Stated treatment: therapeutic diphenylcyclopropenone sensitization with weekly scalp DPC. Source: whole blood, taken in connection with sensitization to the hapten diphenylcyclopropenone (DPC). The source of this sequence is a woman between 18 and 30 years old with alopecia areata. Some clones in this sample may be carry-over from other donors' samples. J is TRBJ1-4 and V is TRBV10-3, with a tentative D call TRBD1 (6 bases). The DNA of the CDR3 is TGTGCCATCAGTGAGTCGGGGGCTAACGGCGGGATTAATGAAAAACTGTTTTTT. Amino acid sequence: CAISESGANGGINEKLFF.